One sample yielded the 5 T cell receptor beta chains listed below, sequenced in a study of blood T cell repertoires in COVID-19. Sequencing was performed with immunoSEQ multiplex PCR; in TCRdb, only in-frame clones are kept and a portion is missing. The sample lists 350,000 to 450,000 clones; roughly 86% were seen once. Sequenced: peripheral blood. These TCRs come from a human donor in a cohort sampled during active COVID-19.

The CDR3 loop reads CASSLTIVAGSTDTQYF. The CDR3 nucleotides read TGCGCCAGCAGCTTGACGATTGTTGCGGGAAGCACAGATACGCAGTATTTT. J is TRBJ2-3 and V is TRBV5-1; possibly TRBD2 for D (6 bases). Germline V gives CDR1 SGHRS, CDR2 YFSETQ. Between the trimmed V and J ends, which lost 1 base and 0 bases, there was a span of 15 bases. CDR3 length: 17 amino acids.

To note about this clone: The junction does not match germline at one end; this may be a read error. This chain joins TRBV7-2 and TRBJ2-7; 7 nucleotides line up with TRBD1. Looked up from germline, CDR1 is SGHTA and CDR2 is FQGNSA. CDR3 size: 15 residues. CDR3 bases: TGTGCCAGCACCTTAGGGACAGACAATACCTACGAGCAGTACTTC. It is translated as CASTLGTDNTYEQYF.

The chain carries TRBV20-1 and TRBJ2-7; 7 nucleotides line up with TRBD1. Germline values: CDR1 DFQATT, CDR2 SNEGSKA (reference sequence). With V trimmed by 3 bases and J by 3 bases, 8 bases remained unmatched. The length of the CDR3 is 14 residues. DNA of the CDR3: TGCAGTGCTAGTGCGCGGCAGGGGGTCTACGAGCAGTACTTC. Translation gives CSASARQGVYEQYF.

The J gene is TRBJ1-1, the V gene TRBV10-3, with a tentative D call TRBD1 (6 bases). CDR3 size: 13 residues. CDR1 ENHRY and CDR2 SYGVKD come from the germline V gene. V was cut by 5 bases and J by 7 bases, with 14 bases left in between. This CDR3 reads CAISLSDRSEAFF. The DNA of the CDR3 is TGTGCCATCAGTTTGTCCGACAGGAGTGAAGCTTTCTTT.

The gene calls are TRBV10-2 and TRBJ2-5; 8 positions agree with TRBD2. V lost 6 bases to trimming and J lost 3 bases; unmatched junction nucleotides: 3. Looked up from germline, CDR1 is WSHSY and CDR2 is SAAADI. The CDR3 has 13 amino acids. The DNA of the CDR3 is TGCGCCAGCAGATTAGCGGGGAAAGAGACCCAGTACTTC. It codes for CASRLAGKETQYF.